This TCR beta chain was sequenced in a study of identifying expanded T cells in peripheral blood. Overall study findings and caveats: Differentially abundant clones: roughly 1.2 between replicates, around 17 at around 14 days, less than 25 at four. Approximately two-week clone count variance significantly increased as total template count grew.

As regards this clone: Its antigen is currently unknown.

Collection occurred without any documented infections or immune events in donors. TCRdb's table, derived via immunoSEQ multiplex PCR, lists solely in-frame clones and lacks some. The table shows approximately 140,000 clones, with 86% occurring only once. This CDR3 contains 13 residues. Trimming took 8 bases from V and 7 from J; bases not matched to a gene: 7. Germline lookup yields CDR1 MNHNY and CDR2 SVGAGI (reference sequence). This chain links TRBV6-6 with TRBJ1-4; 7 bases are shared with TRBD1. The specimen sequenced was blood. The clonotype originates from a person aged 18-70 years in good health. CDR3 bases: TGTGCCAGCGAGGACAGGAGAGGTGAAAAACTGTTTTTT. It yields the protein CASEDRRGEKLFF.